This TCR beta chain was identified in a study of OX40 agonist ivuxolimab in advanced cancers. At the level of the study: Patients with hepatocellular carcinoma, melanoma, renal cell or head and neck cancer made up the dose-escalation patients. Partial responses, seen in three patients, involved one hepatocellular carcinoma and two cutaneous melanomas. Study-wide points: At 0.1 to 3.0 mg/kg, CD4+ and CD8+ blood T cells expanded clonally by week 6.

Produced via immunoSEQ multiplex PCR; TCRdb's table is partial and in-frame only. The profile covers 60,000 to 75,000 clones, with 91% appearing a single time and about 14% taken by the ten largest. The CDR3 is 16 residues long. Trimming pared 5 bases from V and 2 bases from J, leaving 16 bases between. Germline V CDR1 and CDR2: SGHTA, FQGNSA. In this sample, this clone turned up once. The antigen is undetermined. The sample here was CD4+ or CD8+ T cells sorted from blood, taken in a trial of the OX40 agonist ivuxolimab. The J gene is TRBJ2-1, the V gene TRBV7-2; tentative D call: TRBD1 (6 bases). The receptor was isolated from an adult with an advanced solid tumor such as melanoma, head and neck, liver or kidney cancer. The CDR3 reads CASSPPDSPTYNEQFF. Written as DNA, the CDR3 is TGTGCCAGCAGCCCGCCGGACAGTCCTACCTACAATGAGCAGTTCTTC.